The T cell receptor beta chain under discussion was sequenced for a study of cytomegalovirus exposure and HLA in healthy donors. From germline, CDR1 is MNHNS and CDR2 SASEGT. CDR3 length: 14 amino acids. J gave up 5 bases and V 5 bases, and 3 bases lay outside the gene matches. The assay was immunoSEQ multiplex PCR, and TCRdb's table has in-frame clones only and misses some. The profile shows 150,000 or so clones, about 94% of them singletons. The chain links TRBV6-1 to TRBJ2-1; 10 nucleotides agree with TRBD2. This clonotype was sampled from a man aged 18 to 30 in good health and CMV-seropositive. The sequencing sample was made of PBMCs. The CDR3 loop is CASSPTSGNNEQFF. DNA of the CDR3: TGTGCCAGCAGTCCCACTAGCGGGAACAATGAGCAGTTCTTC.